This section outlines one TCR beta chain sequence together with its context. This sample is part of a study of blood T cell repertoires in COVID-19. Cohort allocation depended upon clinical history that participants reported. What the recovered Cohort 3 donors had was two negative PCRs, clearance, or symptom resolution. Germline V gives CDR1 MNHEY, CDR2 SVGAGI. The CDR3 is made up of 15 amino acids. The ends lost 0 bases at V and 10 bases at J; junction bases unmatched: 6. Some clones are missing from TCRdb's copy, which holds only in-frame ones; the method was immunoSEQ multiplex PCR. The sample has more than 350,000 clones, 80% to 90% seen once; the top ten hold roughly a tenth.

Sequencing was performed on PBMCs or T cells enriched from blood (not recorded which). This TCR was sampled from a woman aged 50 to 60 who had recovered from COVID-19. The genes are TRBV6-5 and TRBJ1-6; 7 bases map to TRBD1. The CDR3 DNA reads TGTGCCAGCAGTTACTCGAGACAGGGAGGCTCACCCCTCCACTTT. Translated: CASSYSRQGGSPLHF.